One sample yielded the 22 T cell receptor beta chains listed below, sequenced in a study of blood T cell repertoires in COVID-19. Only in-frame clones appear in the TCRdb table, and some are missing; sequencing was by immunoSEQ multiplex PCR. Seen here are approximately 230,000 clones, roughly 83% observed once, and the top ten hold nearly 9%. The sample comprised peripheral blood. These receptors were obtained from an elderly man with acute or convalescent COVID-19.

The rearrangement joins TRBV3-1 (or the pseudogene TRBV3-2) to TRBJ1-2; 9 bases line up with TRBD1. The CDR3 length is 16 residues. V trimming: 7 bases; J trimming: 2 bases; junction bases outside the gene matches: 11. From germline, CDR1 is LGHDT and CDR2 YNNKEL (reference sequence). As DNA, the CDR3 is TGTGCCAGCAAGGGGACAGGGAACATCAAAAACTATGGCTACACCTTC. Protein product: CASKGTGNIKNYGYTF.

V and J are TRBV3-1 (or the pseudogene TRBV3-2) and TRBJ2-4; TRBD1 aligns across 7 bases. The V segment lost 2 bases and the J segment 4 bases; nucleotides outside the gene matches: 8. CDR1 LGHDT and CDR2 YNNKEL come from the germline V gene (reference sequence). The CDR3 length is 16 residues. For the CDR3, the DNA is TGTGCCAGCAGCCAACCCCTTCGGGACAGTAAAAACATTCAGTACTTC. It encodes CASSQPLRDSKNIQYF.

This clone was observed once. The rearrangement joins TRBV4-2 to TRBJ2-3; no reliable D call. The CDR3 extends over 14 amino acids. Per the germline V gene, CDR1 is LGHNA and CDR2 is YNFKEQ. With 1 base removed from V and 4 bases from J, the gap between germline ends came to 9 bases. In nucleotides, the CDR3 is TGTGCCAGCAGCCAAGTTGTCGGTCCAGATACGCAGTATTTT. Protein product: CASSQVVGPDTQYF.

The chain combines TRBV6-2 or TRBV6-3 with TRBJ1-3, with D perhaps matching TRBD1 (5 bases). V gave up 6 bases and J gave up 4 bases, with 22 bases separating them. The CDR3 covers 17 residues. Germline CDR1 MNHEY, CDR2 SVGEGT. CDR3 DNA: TGTGCCAGCAGCCCTTTCCGAGGAGGGGAGGCGGGAAACACCATATATTTT. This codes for CASSPFRGGEAGNTIYF.

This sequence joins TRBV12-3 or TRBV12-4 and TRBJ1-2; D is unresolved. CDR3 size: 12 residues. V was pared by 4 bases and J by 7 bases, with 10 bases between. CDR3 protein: CASSSGFPGYTF. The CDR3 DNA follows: TGTGCCAGCAGTTCGGGGTTCCCTGGCTACACCTTC.

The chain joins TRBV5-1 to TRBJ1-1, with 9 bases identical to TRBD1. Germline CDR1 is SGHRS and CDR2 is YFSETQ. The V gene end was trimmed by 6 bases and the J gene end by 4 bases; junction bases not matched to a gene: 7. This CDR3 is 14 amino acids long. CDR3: CASKMDRGGTEAFF. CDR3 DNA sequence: TGCGCCAGCAAAATGGACAGGGGTGGCACTGAAGCTTTCTTT.

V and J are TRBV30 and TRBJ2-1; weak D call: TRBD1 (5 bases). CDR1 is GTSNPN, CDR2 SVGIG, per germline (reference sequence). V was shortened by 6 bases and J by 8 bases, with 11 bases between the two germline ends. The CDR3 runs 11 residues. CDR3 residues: CACQGVDEQFF. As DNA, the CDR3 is TGTGCCTGCCAAGGGGTTGATGAGCAGTTCTTC.

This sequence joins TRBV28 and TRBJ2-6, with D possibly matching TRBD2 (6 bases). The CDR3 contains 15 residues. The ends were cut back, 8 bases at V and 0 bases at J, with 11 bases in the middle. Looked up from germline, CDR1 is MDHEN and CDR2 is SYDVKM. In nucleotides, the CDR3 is TGTGCCAGCGGGACTTTAAGCTCTGGGGCCAACGTCCTGACTTTC. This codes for CASGTLSSGANVLTF.

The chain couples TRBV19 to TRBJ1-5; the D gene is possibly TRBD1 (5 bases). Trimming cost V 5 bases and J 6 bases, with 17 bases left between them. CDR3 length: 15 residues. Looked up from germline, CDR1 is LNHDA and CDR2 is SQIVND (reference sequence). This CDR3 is CASSRAGQGSQPQHF. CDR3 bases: TGTGCCAGTAGTCGGGCGGGGCAGGGAAGTCAGCCCCAGCATTTT.

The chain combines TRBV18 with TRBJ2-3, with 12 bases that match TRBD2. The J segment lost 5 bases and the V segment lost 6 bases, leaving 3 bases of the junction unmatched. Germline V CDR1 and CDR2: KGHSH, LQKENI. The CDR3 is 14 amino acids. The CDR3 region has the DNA TGTGCCAGCTCCTCGGGACTAGCGGGAGATACGCAGTATTTT. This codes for CASSSGLAGDTQYF.

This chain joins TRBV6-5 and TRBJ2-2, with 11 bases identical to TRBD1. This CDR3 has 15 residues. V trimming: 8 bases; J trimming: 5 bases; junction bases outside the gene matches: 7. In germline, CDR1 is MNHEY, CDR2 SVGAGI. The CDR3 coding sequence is TGTGCCAGCGAGGGACAGGGGGGGCGAACCGGGGAGCTGTTTTTT. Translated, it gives CASEGQGGRTGELFF.

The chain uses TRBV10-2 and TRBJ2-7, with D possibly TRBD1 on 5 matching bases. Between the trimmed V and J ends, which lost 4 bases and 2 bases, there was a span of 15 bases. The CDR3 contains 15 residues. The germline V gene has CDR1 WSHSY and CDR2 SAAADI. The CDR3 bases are TGCGCCAGCAGTGGGCCCCATCAGGGTCCCTACGAGCAGTACTTC. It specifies CASSGPHQGPYEQYF.

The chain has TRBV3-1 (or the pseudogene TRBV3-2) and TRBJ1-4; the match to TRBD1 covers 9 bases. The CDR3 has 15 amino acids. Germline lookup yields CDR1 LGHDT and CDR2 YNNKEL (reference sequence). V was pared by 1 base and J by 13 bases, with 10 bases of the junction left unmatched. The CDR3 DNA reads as TGTGCCAGCAGCCAAGGGACAGGGGCTAATAGGGGACTGTTTTTT. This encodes CASSQGTGANRGLFF.

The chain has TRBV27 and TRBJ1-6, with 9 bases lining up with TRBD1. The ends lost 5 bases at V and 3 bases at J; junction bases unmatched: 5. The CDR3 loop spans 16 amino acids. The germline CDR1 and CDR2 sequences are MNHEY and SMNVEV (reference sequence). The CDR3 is CASSMGQGSYNSPLHF. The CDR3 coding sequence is TGTGCCAGCAGTATGGGACAGGGAAGCTATAATTCACCCCTCCACTTT.

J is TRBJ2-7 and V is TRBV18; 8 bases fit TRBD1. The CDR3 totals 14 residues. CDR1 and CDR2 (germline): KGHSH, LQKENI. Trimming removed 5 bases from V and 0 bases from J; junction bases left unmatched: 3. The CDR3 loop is CASSNTGGSYEQYF. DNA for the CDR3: TGTGCCAGCTCAAACACAGGGGGCTCCTACGAGCAGTACTTC.

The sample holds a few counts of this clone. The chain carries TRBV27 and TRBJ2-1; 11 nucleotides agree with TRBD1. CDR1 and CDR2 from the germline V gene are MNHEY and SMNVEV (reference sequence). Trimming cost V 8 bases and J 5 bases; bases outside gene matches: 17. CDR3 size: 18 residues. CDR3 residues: CASADRGLFLRNNNEQFF. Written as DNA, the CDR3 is TGTGCCAGCGCGGACAGGGGGCTTTTTCTGCGGAATAACAATGAGCAGTTCTTC.

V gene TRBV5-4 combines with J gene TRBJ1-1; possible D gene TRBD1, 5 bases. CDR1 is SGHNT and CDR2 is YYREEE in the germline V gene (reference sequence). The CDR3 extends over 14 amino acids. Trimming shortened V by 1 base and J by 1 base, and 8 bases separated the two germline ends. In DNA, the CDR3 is TGTGCCAGCAGCTTGTCAGGGTCGAACACTGAAGCTTTCTTT. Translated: CASSLSGSNTEAFF.

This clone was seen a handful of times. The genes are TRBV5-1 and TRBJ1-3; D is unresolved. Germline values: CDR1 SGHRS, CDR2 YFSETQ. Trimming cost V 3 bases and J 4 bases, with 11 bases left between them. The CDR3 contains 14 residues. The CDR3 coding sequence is TGCGCCAGCAGCTCGACCACACAGGGAAACACCATATATTTT. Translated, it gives CASSSTTQGNTIYF.

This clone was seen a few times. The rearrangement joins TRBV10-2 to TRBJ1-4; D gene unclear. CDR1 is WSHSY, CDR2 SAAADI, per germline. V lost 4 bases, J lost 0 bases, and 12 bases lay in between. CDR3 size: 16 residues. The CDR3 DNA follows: TGCGCCAGCAGTGGTTGGACTCCTGCAACTAATGAAAAACTGTTTTTT. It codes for CASSGWTPATNEKLFF.

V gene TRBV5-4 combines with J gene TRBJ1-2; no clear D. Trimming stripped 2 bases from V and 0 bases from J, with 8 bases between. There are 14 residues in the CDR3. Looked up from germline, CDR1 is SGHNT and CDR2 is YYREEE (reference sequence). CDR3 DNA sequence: TGTGCCAGCAGCTTACCAAGAGCTAACTATGGCTACACCTTC. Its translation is CASSLPRANYGYTF.

The CDR3 sequence is CASSFSPGVVEQFF. CDR3 nucleotides: TGTGCCAGCAGTTTCTCCCCAGGGGTGGTTGAGCAGTTCTTC. The rearrangement uses TRBV28 and TRBJ2-1; possibly TRBD1 for D (6 bases). This CDR3 region has 14 residues. Trimming left V 3 bases short and J 9 bases short, with 15 bases between. From germline, CDR1 is MDHEN and CDR2 SYDVKM.

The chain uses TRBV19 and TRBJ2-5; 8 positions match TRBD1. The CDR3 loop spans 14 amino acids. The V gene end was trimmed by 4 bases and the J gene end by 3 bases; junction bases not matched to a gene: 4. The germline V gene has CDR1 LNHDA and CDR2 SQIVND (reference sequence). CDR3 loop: CASSTHRGKETQYF. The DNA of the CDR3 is TGTGCCAGTAGTACTCACAGGGGGAAAGAGACCCAGTACTTC.